Presented here are 25 T cell receptor beta chains from one specimen sequenced in a study of T cell clonality in common variable immunodeficiency. Notes on the study in general: Fewer deletions and N-nucleotide insertions were reportedly seen in common variable immunodeficiency TCR beta sequences.

Sequencing was performed with immunoSEQ multiplex PCR; in TCRdb, only in-frame clones are kept and a portion is missing. The repertoire yields 25,000 to 30,000 clones, none seen only once; the top ten contain around 3.2%. These receptors are not linked to any known antigen. Sequenced: peripheral blood mononuclear cells. These receptors all stem from a human donor with common variable immunodeficiency.

This clone was observed at least ten times. The read gets to within 3 residues of the CDR3 end, and the germline J gene fills in the rest. The rearrangement uses TRBV7-6 and TRBJ2-7, with 15 bases that match TRBD2. After removal of 6 bases from V and 0 bases from J, the junction contained 6 bases not matched to a gene. The CDR3 has 17 amino acids. CDR1 is SGHVS and CDR2 is FNYEAQ in the germline V gene. CDR3 sequence reads: CASRAGTSGRSSYEQYF. CDR3 DNA (partial): TGTGCCAGCAGAGCCGGGACTAGCGGGAGGAGCTCCTACGAG.

CDR3 loop: CASSIAAGGASRGYTF. The CDR3 DNA, read in part, is TGTGCCAGTAGTATCGCGGCAGGGGGCGCTTCTCGTGGC. This sequence joins TRBV19 and TRBJ1-2, with 8 bases fitting TRBD1. The missing CDR3 end, 3 residues past where the read stops, is filled in from the germline J gene. This CDR3 region has 16 residues. Germline CDR1 reads LNHDA; CDR2 reads SQIVND (reference sequence). V shed 3 bases and J 7 bases; nucleotides not matched to a gene: 13.

In this sample, this clone turned up many times. Read data end 3 residues before the CDR3 end; the end is taken from the germline J gene. The chain is built from TRBV20-1 and TRBJ1-4, with TRBD1 as a possible D gene (5 bases). Trimming left V 0 bases short and J 1 base short, with 12 bases between. CDR3 length: 16 residues. CDR1 DFQATT and CDR2 SNEGSKA come from the germline V gene (reference sequence). CDR3 bases read: TGCAGTGCTAGAGATCGACTGGGGCGAACTAATGAAAAA. Translation: CSARDRLGRTNEK. In full, the CDR3 is CSARDRLGRTNEKLFF.

This clone has only a few counts. The read is 3 residues too short to cover the CDR3 end, so that end is filled in from the germline J gene. The chain combines TRBV13 with TRBJ2-1; tentative D call: TRBD2 (5 bases). Trimming left V 5 bases short and J 4 bases short, with 12 bases between. This CDR3 is 14 amino acids long. Germline V gene lookup returns CDR1 PRHDT and CDR2 FYEKMQ (reference sequence). The sequenced CDR3 bases are TGTGCCAGCAGCCCCCCACTAGGATACAATGAG. This codes for CASSPPLGYNE. The whole CDR3 is CASSPPLGYNEQFF.

Details on this clone: The observed sequence ends 3 residues before the CDR3 terminus, with the missing tail filled in from the germline J gene. The chain employs TRBV2 and TRBJ1-4, with 8 bases matching TRBD1. This CDR3 comprises 14 residues. The germline gives CDR1 SNHLY, CDR2 FYNNEI. The J segment lost 4 bases and the V segment lost 11 bases, leaving 9 bases of the junction unmatched. The CDR3 here is CAGQGGGRNEKLFF. CDR3 DNA (partial): TGTGCCGGACAGGGAGGAGGACGTAATGAAAAA.

The sample holds many counts of this clone. The read is 3 residues too short to cover the CDR3 end, so that end is filled in from the germline J gene. This chain connects TRBV5-1 to TRBJ2-7; 9 nucleotides agree with TRBD1. This CDR3 is built from 14 residues. The V segment lost 4 bases and the J segment 5 bases; nucleotides outside the gene matches: 7. Germline assignment: CDR1 SGHRS and CDR2 YFSETQ. Partial CDR3 DNA: TGCGCCAGCAGCACGCTGGGACAGGGCAACGAG. This translates into CASSTLGQGNE. The full CDR3 is CASSTLGQGNEQYF.

This clone was observed many times. The DNA ends 3 residues before the CDR3 does, and the rest of the CDR3 is filled in from the germline J gene. The chain couples TRBV20-1 to TRBJ2-5; 8 nucleotides match TRBD2. This CDR3 has 14 residues. V trimming: 5 bases; J trimming: 4 bases; junction bases outside the gene matches: 9. Germline V gene lookup returns CDR1 DFQATT and CDR2 SNEGSKA (reference sequence). CDR3 DNA (partial): TGCAGTGCTCGACAAACAGCGGGAGCAGAGACC. Residues: CSARQTAGAET. The complete CDR3 protein is CSARQTAGAETQYF.

This clone was found a few times. The read gets to within 3 residues of the CDR3 end, and the germline J gene fills in the rest. V and J are TRBV7-9 and TRBJ1-1; TRBD1 might be the D (6 bases). The CDR3 sequence is 15 residues long. V lost 5 bases, J lost 2 bases, and 15 bases lay in between. Germline loops: CDR1 SEHNR, CDR2 FQNEAQ (reference sequence). CDR3 residues: CASSPNWGPNTEAFF. The DNA read from the CDR3 is TGTGCCAGCAGCCCCAACTGGGGGCCTAACACTGAA.

This clone has at least ten counts. The DNA ends 3 residues before the CDR3 does, and the rest of the CDR3 is filled in from the germline J gene. The chain recombines TRBV11-3 with TRBJ2-1; D call uncertain. Trimming removed 6 bases at V and 3 bases at J, with 9 bases between. Germline CDR1 SGHNT, CDR2 YENEEA. CDR3 length equals 13 residues. The CDR3 loop is CASSLAVYNEQFF. The DNA read from the CDR3 is TGTGCCAGCAGTTTGGCGGTCTACAATGAG.

This clone came up a few times. Read data end 3 residues before the CDR3 end; the end is taken from the germline J gene. The chain carries TRBV6-1 and TRBJ2-7, with 7 bases aligning to TRBD1. Germline lookup yields CDR1 MNHNS and CDR2 SASEGT. V trimming: 2 bases; J trimming: 2 bases; junction bases outside the gene matches: 0. The CDR3 extends over 13 amino acids. The CDR3 here is CASSETGAYEQYF. CDR3 DNA, as far as it was read: TGTGCCAGCAGTGAAACAGGGGCCTACGAG.

This clone has a count of ten or more. The read stops 3 residues short of the end of the CDR3; the missing end is completed from the germline J gene. The chain is built from TRBV19 and TRBJ2-6; 10 bases agree with TRBD1. CDR1 LNHDA and CDR2 SQIVND come from the germline V gene (reference sequence). With 6 bases clipped from V and 1 base from J, the junction kept 9 bases outside the gene matches. This CDR3 is built from 18 residues. The CDR3 is CASSRRDRGFSGANVLTF. The DNA read from the CDR3 is TGTGCCAGTAGCCGTAGGGACAGGGGATTTTCTGGGGCCAACGTC.

This clone has a count of ten or more. The read ends 3 residues before the CDR3 terminus; that terminus is restored from the germline J gene. This rearrangement joins TRBV5-1 to TRBJ2-5; 7 bases fit TRBD2. CDR1 is SGHRS and CDR2 is YFSETQ in the germline V gene. V was clipped by 2 bases and J by 6 bases; unmatched bases: 4. CDR3 length equals 13 residues. The CDR3 bases that were read are TGCGCCAGCAGCTTTTTTAGCGGGCAGACC. Translation gives CASSFFSGQT. The full CDR3 protein reads CASSFFSGQTQYF.

This clone was detected many times. The read ends 3 residues before the CDR3 terminus; that terminus is restored from the germline J gene. The chain uses TRBV5-5 and TRBJ2-1; D gene uncertain. Trimming stripped 2 bases from V and 3 bases from J, with 3 bases between. Germline V gene data show CDR1 as SGHKS and CDR2 as YYEKEE (reference sequence). This CDR3 comprises 12 residues. The sequenced CDR3 bases are TGTGCCAGCAGCTTTAACTACAATGAG. It is translated as CASSFNYNE. The full-length CDR3 reads as CASSFNYNEQFF.

This clone was detected ten times or more. The read halts 3 residues ahead of the CDR3 end, with the missing end drawn from the germline J gene. The chain uses TRBV19 and TRBJ2-7; D is undetermined. The CDR3 is 14 amino acids. Germline V gene sequence: CDR1 LNHDA, CDR2 SQIVND (reference sequence). V dropped 3 bases and J dropped 1 base, with 10 bases sitting between them. The covered CDR3 bases are TGTGCCAGTAGTATCGAGCCGCGATCCTACGAG. Translation: CASSIEPRSYE. The whole CDR3 reads CASSIEPRSYEQYF. The full variable domain, with the rest looked up from reference TRBV19 and TRBJ2-7, is DGGITQSPKYLFRKEGQNVTLSCEQNLNHDAMYWYRQDPGQGLRLIYYSQIVNDFQKGDIAEGYSVSREKKESFPLTVTSAQKNPTAFYLCASSIEPRSYEQYFGPGTRLTVT.

This clone was recorded at least ten times. The CDR3 end is not reached by the read, which stops 3 residues before it; the germline J gene fills it in. The chain has TRBV19 and TRBJ2-2, with D perhaps matching TRBD1 (5 bases). Germline V gives CDR1 LNHDA, CDR2 SQIVND (reference sequence). V lost 4 bases to trimming and J lost 6 bases, with 21 bases between them. The CDR3 covers 17 residues. The CDR3 protein is CASSTPKGRSVPGELFF. The sequenced part of the CDR3 DNA is TGTGCCAGTAGTACCCCAAAGGGGCGTTCGGTCCCCGGGGAG.

This clone was observed many times. The read ends 3 residues early relative to the CDR3; the germline J gene fills the gap. The chain joins TRBV10-3 to TRBJ2-1; D is possibly TRBD2 (6 bases). Trimming took 6 bases from V and 3 from J, leaving 15 bases between them. Germline values: CDR1 ENHRY, CDR2 SYGVKD. This CDR3 has 15 residues. The DNA read from the CDR3 is TGTGCCATCAGGGACCCCGGGACTGGCTACAATGAG. As protein: CAIRDPGTGYNE. The entire CDR3 sequence reads CAIRDPGTGYNEQFF.

This clone appeared many times. The read ends 3 residues early relative to the CDR3; the germline J gene fills the gap. J is TRBJ2-1 and V is TRBV19, with 12 positions matching TRBD2. In germline, CDR1 is LNHDA, CDR2 SQIVND (reference sequence). V shed 4 bases, J shed 0 bases, and the junction held 7 bases outside the gene matches. There are 18 residues in the CDR3. The sequenced part of the CDR3 DNA is TGTGCCAGTAGTAAAGTACTAGCGGGAGGAATCTCCTACAATGAG. It encodes CASSKVLAGGISYNE. The whole CDR3 reads CASSKVLAGGISYNEQFF. Full variable domain (missing parts from reference TRBV19 and TRBJ2-1): DGGITQSPKYLFRKEGQNVTLSCEQNLNHDAMYWYRQDPGQGLRLIYYSQIVNDFQKGDIAEGYSVSREKKESFPLTVTSAQKNPTAFYLCASSKVLAGGISYNEQFFGPGTRLTVL.

This clone was seen ten or more times. The CDR3 loop is CATSRGRLNTQYF. The sequenced part of the CDR3 DNA is TGTGCCACCAGCCGAGGCCGATTGAATACG. J is TRBJ2-3 and V is TRBV27; D unresolved. The missing CDR3 end, 3 residues past where the read stops, is filled in from the germline J gene. V was clipped by 10 bases and J by 7 bases, with 18 bases between them. The CDR3 spans 13 residues. The germline CDR1 and CDR2 sequences are MNHEY and SMNVEV (reference sequence).

As regards this clone: The CDR3 extends 3 residues past the end of the read, so its final part is completed from the germline J gene. The V call is TRBV10-2, the J call TRBJ2-2; 8 nucleotides match TRBD2. The germline CDR1 and CDR2 sequences are WSHSY and SAAADI. With 4 bases clipped from V and 4 bases from J, the junction kept 14 bases outside the gene matches. This CDR3 region has 18 residues. The part of the CDR3 DNA that was read is TGCGCCAGCAGTGGGTTCCCAGCGGGAGTTGCTCGCACCGGGGAG. The encoded protein is CASSGFPAGVARTGE. The whole CDR3 sequence is CASSGFPAGVARTGELFF.

This clone has at least ten counts. The CDR3 end lies 3 residues beyond the end of the read and is filled in from the germline J gene. The gene calls are TRBV29-1 and TRBJ2-7; TRBD1 is a possible D gene (6 bases). The germline V gene encodes CDR1 SQVTM and CDR2 ANQGSEA. Trimming removed 1 base at V and 3 bases at J, with 13 bases between. The CDR3 is 14 residues long. CDR3 in amino acids: CSVEVPGHNYEQYF. Partial CDR3 DNA: TGCAGCGTTGAAGTCCCGGGACATAACTACGAG.

Of note for this clone: The CDR3 goes on 3 residues after the read ends, and that part is filled in from the germline J gene. The rearrangement links TRBV18 to TRBJ2-1; 11 bases are a match to TRBD1. There are 15 residues in the CDR3. V was pared by 4 bases and J by 2 bases, with 1 base of the junction left unmatched. Germline V gene sequence: CDR1 KGHSH, CDR2 LQKENI. The DNA read from the CDR3 is TGTGCCAGCTCACTGGACAGGGGGCCCTACAATGAG. Its protein product is CASSLDRGPYNE. The full CDR3 reads CASSLDRGPYNEQFF.

With regard to this clone: The CDR3 is cut off 3 residues early in the read; its end comes from the germline J gene. The J gene is TRBJ2-7, the V gene TRBV7-8; D might be TRBD2 (6 bases). Germline CDR1 reads SGHVS; CDR2 reads FQNEAQ. This CDR3 comprises 13 residues. Deletions cut 5 bases from V and 3 bases from J, with 11 bases between. The CDR3 loop reads CASSRDLHYEQYF. Partial CDR3 DNA: TGTGCCAGCAGCAGGGACTTACACTACGAG.

This clone has at least ten counts. The CDR3 is cut off 3 residues early in the read; its end comes from the germline J gene. The chain couples TRBV19 to TRBJ1-1, with a weak D call TRBD1 (5 bases). CDR1 and CDR2 (germline): LNHDA, SQIVND (reference sequence). The ends were cut back, 5 bases at V and 0 bases at J, with 10 bases in the middle. The CDR3 extends over 14 amino acids. The sequenced part of the CDR3 DNA is TGTGCCAGTAGTGCGACAGTCATGAACACTGAA. Translating gives CASSATVMNTE. The entire CDR3 sequence reads CASSATVMNTEAFF. Based on the CDR3 plus reference TRBV19 and TRBJ1-1, the full variable domain is DGGITQSPKYLFRKEGQNVTLSCEQNLNHDAMYWYRQDPGQGLRLIYYSQIVNDFQKGDIAEGYSVSREKKESFPLTVTSAQKNPTAFYLCASSATVMNTEAFFGQGTRLTVV.

This clone was counted many times. The read terminates 3 residues ahead of where the CDR3 ends, so the germline J gene completes it. The chain links TRBV19 to TRBJ2-1; tentatively, D is TRBD2 (5 bases). Per the germline V gene, CDR1 is LNHDA and CDR2 is SQIVND (reference sequence). This CDR3 contains 11 residues. Deletions cut 9 bases from V and 6 bases from J, with 9 bases between. The CDR3 bases that were read are TGTGCCAGCAGGACTGGCAATGAG. Translated, it gives CASRTGNE. The entire CDR3 protein reads CASRTGNEQFF.

About this clone itself: The read finishes 3 residues shy of the CDR3 end, and the germline J gene is used to complete it. The chain uses TRBV7-9 and TRBJ1-4, with D hard to call. Per germline, CDR1 SEHNR and CDR2 FQNEAQ (reference sequence). This CDR3 comprises 15 residues. V gave up 5 bases and J gave up 5 bases, with 15 bases separating them. The chain's CDR3 is CASSPNVRLNEKLFF. The sequenced part of the CDR3 DNA is TGTGCCAGCAGCCCTAACGTACGTCTCAATGAAAAA.